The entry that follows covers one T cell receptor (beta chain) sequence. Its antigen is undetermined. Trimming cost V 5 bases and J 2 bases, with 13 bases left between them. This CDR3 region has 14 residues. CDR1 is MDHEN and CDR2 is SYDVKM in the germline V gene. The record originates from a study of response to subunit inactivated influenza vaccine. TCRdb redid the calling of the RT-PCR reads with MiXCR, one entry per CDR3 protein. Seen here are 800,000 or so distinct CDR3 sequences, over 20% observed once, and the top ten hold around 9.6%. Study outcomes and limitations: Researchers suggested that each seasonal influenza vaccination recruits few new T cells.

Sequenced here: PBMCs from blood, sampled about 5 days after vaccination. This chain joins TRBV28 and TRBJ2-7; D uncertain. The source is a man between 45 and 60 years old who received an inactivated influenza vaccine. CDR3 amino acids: CASSPSGTAYEQYF. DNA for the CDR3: TGTGCCAGCAGTCCCTCGGGTACCGCCTACGAGCAGTACTTC.